This TCR beta chain was identified during a study of glioma-infiltrating T cells after dendritic cell vaccination. Study background: Autologous tumor lysate-pulsed dendritic cell vaccination was given between about 2003 and 2012.

This CDR3 has 16 amino acids. The germline V gene has CDR1 LNHNV and CDR2 YYDKDF (reference sequence). Germline trimming cut 5 bases from V and 4 bases from J; bases unmatched to any gene: 12. Time point defined: after dendritic cell vaccination, including at tumor progression/relapse. Before vaccination, two weeks after the third vaccination, and at progression, PBMC were collected. Primers: 60 V beta forward and 13 J beta reverse. Profiling relied on immunoSEQ multiplex PCR, and the TCRdb table lists in-frame clones only, not all of them. The top ten hold 2.7% of the sample, which has 100,000 or so clones, almost 90% seen once. For this clone: The antigen is unknown.

Points from the study as a whole: Estimated pretreatment TIL content predicted outcome after dendritic cell vaccination.

The receptor's source is a human donor with glioblastoma. The source was blood, collected after dendritic cell vaccination. The rearrangement joins TRBV15 to TRBJ1-1; 8 bases are a match to TRBD1. The CDR3 coding sequence is TGTGCCACCAGCCGAATGCGGACAGGGACGCTCACTGAAGCTTTCTTT. Its translation is CATSRMRTGTLTEAFF.